A single sample is the source of the 31 T cell receptor beta chains below, sequenced in a study of T cell repertoires in cytomegalovirus infection. TCRdb reanalysed the reads using MiXCR and keeps one entry per CDR3 protein. The sample has over 90,000 distinct CDR3 sequences; 15% to 20% are singletons. Sequencing was carried out using PBMCs. Every receptor here comes from a human donor in good health (CMV status not recorded). Some clones in this sample may be carry-over from other donors' samples.

This clonotype was seen at least ten times. This sequence joins TRBV7-2 and TRBJ2-7, with D maybe TRBD2 (5 bases). The CDR3 runs to 13 residues. Germline V gene lookup returns CDR1 SGHTA and CDR2 FQGNSA. V lost 2 bases to trimming and J lost 2 bases, with 7 bases between them. The CDR3 coding sequence is TGTGCCAGCAGCTTAAAAGCGGCCTACGAGCAGTACTTC. It is translated as CASSLKAAYEQYF. The variable domain in full, with the rest retrieved from reference TRBV7-2 and TRBJ2-7, is GAGVSQSPSNKVTEKGKDVELRCDPISGHTALYWYRQSLGQGLEFLIYFQGNSAPDKSGLPSDRFSAERTGGSVSTLTIQRTQQEDSAVYLCASSLKAAYEQYFGPGTRLTVT.

The chain carries TRBV7-2 and TRBJ1-2; TRBD1 matches 9 bases. CDR3 length: 15 residues. Germline-derived CDR1 and CDR2 are SGHTA and FQGNSA. V lost 3 bases, J lost 6 bases, and 8 bases stayed unmatched. The CDR3 DNA reads as TGTGCCAGCAGCTTTTCCCCGGGACAGGGCAATGGCTACACCTTC. Residues: CASSFSPGQGNGYTF.

This clonotype was seen at least ten times. J is TRBJ1-1 and V is TRBV2, with D maybe TRBD1 (5 bases). V was pared by 4 bases and J by 1 base, with 10 bases between. The germline V gene has CDR1 SNHLY and CDR2 FYNNEI. The CDR3 extends over 14 amino acids. CDR3 protein: CASSGDRRNTEAFF. CDR3 in DNA: TGTGCCAGCAGTGGTGACAGACGGAACACTGAAGCTTTCTTT.

The chain has TRBV10-3 and TRBJ1-3; the match to TRBD1 covers 8 bases. Germline lookup yields CDR1 ENHRY and CDR2 SYGVKD. J lost 5 bases, V lost 3 bases, and 6 bases had no gene match. The CDR3 runs to 15 residues. The CDR3 region has the DNA TGTGCCATCAGTGAAAGACAGGGGACTAGAAACACCATATATTTT. Translated, it gives CAISERQGTRNTIYF.

In its sample, this clonotype was seen many times. The chain is built from TRBV27 and TRBJ2-3; a weak D match, TRBD1 (6 bases). Germline V gene data show CDR1 as MNHEY and CDR2 as SMNVEV (reference sequence). With 4 bases removed from V and 5 bases from J, the gap between germline ends came to 22 bases. There are 17 residues in the CDR3. The CDR3 spells CASSSSSRGTWVDTQYF. The CDR3 coding sequence is TGTGCCAGCAGTTCCTCCTCAAGGGGGACGTGGGTAGATACGCAGTATTTT.

Note on this clonotype: It may be a read error: a sequence one base away is much more abundant. The chain employs TRBV5-4 and TRBJ1-2, with D possibly matching TRBD1 (5 bases). The V gene lost 0 bases and the J gene lost 5 bases, with 11 bases spanning the gap. This CDR3 contains 14 residues. Germline CDR1 reads SGHNT; CDR2 reads YYREEE (reference sequence). Written as DNA, the CDR3 is TGTGCCAGCAGCTTGGGCAGGGTGGGGTATGGCTACACCTTC. Translation gives CASSLGRVGYGYTF.

The V call is TRBV29-1, the J call TRBJ1-1; weak D call: TRBD1 (5 bases). V lost 2 bases, J lost 1 base, and 11 bases lay in between. CDR3 length: 14 residues. Germline lookup yields CDR1 SQVTM and CDR2 ANQGSEA. The CDR3 bases are TGCAGCGTTGAAAACCCAGGGTCGAACACTGAAGCTTTCTTT. It yields the protein CSVENPGSNTEAFF.

This clonotype occurred a few times. The J gene is TRBJ2-7, the V gene TRBV25-1, with D perhaps TRBD2 (7 bases). V was cut by 3 bases and J by 0 bases, with 12 bases left in between. The CDR3 is 15 residues long. Germline V gene data show CDR1 as MGHDK and CDR2 as SYGVNS. CDR3 in amino acids: CASSDGGGGSYEQYF. The CDR3 nucleotides read TGTGCCAGCAGTGATGGGGGGGGCGGCTCCTACGAGCAGTACTTC.

There are many counts of this clonotype. This sequence joins TRBV7-9 and TRBJ1-3, with D maybe TRBD1 (5 bases). The CDR3 length is 14 residues. The germline V and J ends were trimmed by 2 bases and 5 bases, with 10 bases remaining between them. Germline values: CDR1 SEHNR, CDR2 FQNEAQ (reference sequence). This CDR3 reads CASSLLQDRNTIYF. DNA for the CDR3: TGTGCCAGCAGCTTATTACAGGATAGAAACACCATATATTTT. The whole variable domain, remainder taken from reference TRBV7-9 and TRBJ1-3, is DTGVSQNPRHKITKRGQNVTFRCDPISEHNRLYWYRQTLGQGPEFLTYFQNEAQLEKSRLLSDRFSAERPKGSFSTLEIQRTEQGDSAMYLCASSLLQDRNTIYFGEGSWLTVV.

At least ten counts were recorded for this clonotype. V is TRBV7-9 and J is TRBJ1-2; D gene unclear. CDR3 length equals 15 residues. V lost 5 bases and J lost 2, with 15 bases in between. Germline V gives CDR1 SEHNR, CDR2 FQNEAQ (reference sequence). The DNA of the CDR3 is TGTGCCAGCAGCCTCAGGACCCTGGAGAACTATGGCTACACCTTC. Encoded protein: CASSLRTLENYGYTF.

This clonotype was counted a few times. The chain is built from TRBV24-1 and TRBJ2-5; D gene unclear. Germline V gives CDR1 KGHDR, CDR2 SFDVKD. This CDR3 is built from 12 residues. V was clipped by 4 bases and J by 1 base, with 3 bases between them. The CDR3 DNA follows: TGTGCCACCAGTGACAGCCAAGAGACCCAGTACTTC. Translation gives CATSDSQETQYF.

The chain couples TRBV24-1 to TRBJ2-5; 7 bases line up with TRBD1. This CDR3 has 16 residues. Trimming took 3 bases from V and 5 from J; bases not matched to a gene: 11. From germline, CDR1 is KGHDR and CDR2 SFDVKD. The CDR3 region is CATSDETGAQQETQYF. The CDR3 region has the DNA TGTGCCACCAGTGATGAAACAGGGGCTCAACAGGAGACCCAGTACTTC.

This rearrangement joins TRBV7-9 to TRBJ1-6; D ambiguous. The V gene's germline CDR1 is SEHNR and CDR2 FQNEAQ (reference sequence). Trimming removed 0 bases at V and 5 bases at J, with 5 bases between. This CDR3 has 14 residues. In nucleotides, the CDR3 is TGTGCCAGCAGCTTAGCGCAGAATAATTCACCCCTCCACTTT. Its protein is CASSLAQNNSPLHF.

In its sample, this clonotype was seen many times. J is TRBJ2-3 and V is TRBV6-1; D is possibly TRBD1 (6 bases). Germline CDR1 MNHNS, CDR2 SASEGT. V was trimmed by 1 base and J by 0 bases, leaving 14 bases between them. This CDR3 has 17 amino acids. In DNA form, the CDR3 reads TGTGCCAGCAGTGAAGATGGGTTGGGGGCTAGCACAGATACGCAGTATTTT. Translating gives CASSEDGLGASTDTQYF.

The chain has TRBV6-6 and TRBJ1-6; the D is unclear. In germline, CDR1 is MNHNY, CDR2 SVGAGI (reference sequence). The CDR3 covers 14 residues. V lost 6 bases to trimming and J lost 7 bases, with 13 bases between them. CDR3 nucleotide sequence: TGTGCCAGCAGGCCAGAGGACCGAAATTCACCCCTCCACTTT. It encodes CASRPEDRNSPLHF.

The sample holds many counts of this clonotype. This sequence joins TRBV11-2 and TRBJ2-2; 10 positions agree with TRBD2. V shed 4 bases, J shed 6 bases, and the junction held 5 bases outside the gene matches. Germline V gene lookup returns CDR1 SGHAT and CDR2 FQNNGV. The CDR3 sequence is 15 residues long. This chain's CDR3 is CASSSRTSGPGELFF. The CDR3 nucleotides read TGTGCCAGCAGCTCAAGGACTAGCGGTCCCGGGGAGCTGTTTTTT.

This clonotype was seen a few times. The gene calls are TRBV5-1 and TRBJ1-5; D may be TRBD1 (6 bases). The CDR3 sequence is 13 residues long. Germline V gene lookup returns CDR1 SGHRS and CDR2 YFSETQ. V dropped 4 bases and J dropped 7 bases, with 12 bases sitting between them. CDR3 in DNA: TGCGCCAGCAGCCGGTCAGGGGACCAGCCCCAGCATTTT. This translates into CASSRSGDQPQHF.

This clonotype has at least ten counts. The gene calls are TRBV6-1 and TRBJ1-2; no reliable D call. The CDR3 is 12 amino acids. The germline V and J ends were trimmed by 8 bases and 3 bases, with 10 bases remaining between them. The germline V gene has CDR1 MNHNS and CDR2 SASEGT. The CDR3 DNA is TGTGCCAGCCGGGCGACGGACTATGGCTACACCTTC. Protein: CASRATDYGYTF.

As regards this clonotype: A much larger clone lies one base from this, so it may be a read error. V gene TRBV7-3 combines with J gene TRBJ1-5, with TRBD1 matching 7 bases. Germline CDR1 reads SGHTA; CDR2 reads FQGTGA. The CDR3 extends over 16 amino acids. The CDR3 reads CASSLFRQGGKQPQHF. CDR3 coding DNA: TGTGCCAGCAGCTTATTCAGACAGGGTGGCAAGCAGCCCCAGCATTTT.

At least ten counts were recorded for this clonotype. The V call is TRBV7-8, the J call TRBJ2-1, with D hard to call. The CDR3 length is 14 residues. Germline-derived CDR1 and CDR2 are SGHVS and FQNEAQ. V was pared by 3 bases and J by 5 bases, with 11 bases between. The CDR3 region is CASSFNSWDNEQFF. In DNA, the CDR3 is TGTGCCAGCAGCTTTAATAGCTGGGACAATGAGCAGTTCTTC.

Regarding this clonotype: Mismatch with germline at one junction end may stem from a read error. The J gene is TRBJ2-7, the V gene TRBV13; the match to TRBD2 covers 7 bases. This CDR3 region has 15 residues. Germline assignment: CDR1 PRHDT and CDR2 FYEKMQ (reference sequence). The chain's CDR3 is CASSSSGGSSYDQYF. CDR3 sequence (DNA): TGTGCCAGCAGCTCGTCCGGGGGGAGCTCCTACGATCAGTACTTC.

This clonotype was counted ten times or more. The chain employs TRBV4-2 and TRBJ2-2; D gene ambiguous. The CDR3 extends over 13 amino acids. Germline V gene sequence: CDR1 LGHNA, CDR2 YNFKEQ. The V end lost 8 bases, the J end lost 3 bases, and 10 bases lay between the germline ends. DNA of the CDR3: TGTGCCAGCTCTACTTCTTACACCGGGGAGCTGTTTTTT. Its protein product is CASSTSYTGELFF.

The sample holds many counts of this clonotype. This chain links TRBV7-3 with TRBJ2-2, with unresolved D. With 10 bases removed from V and 6 bases from J, the gap between germline ends came to 12 bases. The V gene's germline CDR1 is SGHTA and CDR2 FQGTGA. There are 12 residues in the CDR3. This CDR3 reads CATIKRAGELFF. CDR3 sequence (DNA): TGTGCCACCATCAAACGGGCCGGGGAGCTGTTTTTT.

In this sample, this clonotype turned up a few times. The chain joins TRBV28 to TRBJ2-7; D ambiguous. The CDR3 contains 14 residues. Germline assignment: CDR1 MDHEN and CDR2 SYDVKM. Trimming shortened V by 6 bases and J by 2 bases, and 14 bases separated the two germline ends. Here the CDR3 reads CASRLGSGPYEQYF. In nucleotides, the CDR3 is TGTGCCAGCAGACTGGGGTCGGGCCCCTACGAGCAGTACTTC.

This clonotype was recorded a few times. This rearrangement joins TRBV20-1 to TRBJ2-7; maybe TRBD1 (5 bases). The V end lost 2 bases, the J end lost 1 base, and 18 bases lay between the germline ends. In germline, CDR1 is DFQATT, CDR2 SNEGSKA (reference sequence). The CDR3 extends over 16 amino acids. The CDR3: CSARSSRVRASYEQYF. CDR3 nucleotides: TGCAGTGCTAGATCCTCCAGGGTCAGGGCATCCTACGAGCAGTACTTC.

This sequence joins TRBV4-1 and TRBJ2-2; TRBD1 matches 10 bases. CDR3 size: 16 residues. V shed 4 bases, J shed 5 bases, and the junction held 7 bases outside the gene matches. Germline V CDR1 and CDR2: MGHRA, YSYEKL. The CDR3 is CASSLAGTGETGELFF. Written as DNA, the CDR3 is TGCGCCAGCAGCCTGGCCGGGACAGGGGAAACCGGGGAGCTGTTTTTT.

This clonotype was counted between two and nine times. The rearrangement links TRBV6-2 or TRBV6-3 to TRBJ2-3; the match to TRBD1 covers 9 bases. The CDR3 totals 16 residues. The germline V gene has CDR1 MNHEY and CDR2 SVGEGT. With V trimmed by 2 bases and J by 4 bases, 7 bases remained unmatched. CDR3 sequence (DNA): TGTGCCAGCAGTTACCCCGACAGGGGGATAGCAGATACGCAGTATTTT. Translating gives CASSYPDRGIADTQYF.

The sample holds many counts of this clonotype. The gene calls are TRBV7-9 and TRBJ1-1; 7 nucleotides line up with TRBD1. Germline V gives CDR1 SEHNR, CDR2 FQNEAQ (reference sequence). This CDR3 is 15 amino acids long. The V and J ends lost 5 bases and 1 base, in that order; junction bases with no gene match: 7. CDR3: CASSQFRGANTEAFF. The DNA of the CDR3 is TGTGCCAGCAGCCAATTCAGGGGGGCGAACACTGAAGCTTTCTTT.

This clonotype occurred a few times. The chain couples TRBV7-4 to TRBJ2-2, with D possibly being TRBD2 (5 bases). The CDR3 spans 15 residues. Per the germline V gene, CDR1 is SGHVT and CDR2 is SQSDAQ. V lost 2 bases to trimming and J lost 3 bases, with 10 bases between them. The CDR3 nucleotides are TGTGCCAGCAGCTTAAGCGGAATCTACACCGGGGAGCTGTTTTTT. Translation gives CASSLSGIYTGELFF.

Remarks on this clonotype: A much larger clone sits a single nucleotide away, making a read error possible. This sequence joins TRBV7-2 and TRBJ1-2, with D hard to call. Germline CDR1 reads SGHTA; CDR2 reads FQGNSA. The V end lost 2 bases, the J end lost 2 bases, and 6 bases lay between the germline ends. The CDR3 consists of 13 residues. Here the CDR3 reads CTSSLNSNYGYTF. The CDR3 coding sequence is TGTACCAGCAGCTTAAATTCGAACTATGGCTACACCTTC.

This clonotype showed up just once. This sequence joins TRBV7-3 and TRBJ2-2; the D gene is possibly TRBD1 (5 bases). The CDR3 runs to 17 residues. Between the trimmed V and J ends, which lost 5 bases and 4 bases, there was a span of 20 bases. Germline-derived CDR1 and CDR2 are SGHTA and FQGTGA. This CDR3 reads CASSPQEGAELTGELFF. The CDR3 nucleotides are TGTGCCAGCAGCCCCCAAGAAGGGGCCGAACTCACCGGGGAGCTGTTTTTT.